This TCR beta chain is drawn from a study of blood T cell repertoires in COVID-19. Some clones are missing from TCRdb's copy, which holds only in-frame ones; the method was immunoSEQ multiplex PCR. The sample shows some 250,000 clones, about 90% of them seen only once. Sequenced material: PBMCs or T cells enriched from blood (not recorded which). This sequence originates from a human donor in a cohort exposed to, infected with or recovered from COVID-19 (not recorded which). The donor label of this sample is uncertain.

CDR3 sequence reads: CASSQRKSSYNSPLHF. In DNA, the CDR3 is TGTGCCAGCAGCCAGAGGAAGAGCTCCTATAATTCACCCCTCCACTTT. The rearrangement joins TRBV3-1 (or the pseudogene TRBV3-2) to TRBJ1-6; no definite D call. CDR3 size: 16 residues. From germline, CDR1 is LGHDT and CDR2 YNNKEL (reference sequence). The V end lost 3 bases, the J end lost 0 bases, and 9 bases lay between the germline ends.